Below, 5 T cell receptor beta chains from the same sample are listed, as sequenced in a study of control samples from healthy donors and cancer patients. Here immunoSEQ multiplex PCR was the method, and the copy in TCRdb shows in-frame clones only, minus some. The sample yields 390,000 or so clones, 80% to 95% seen once. Sequences were obtained from PBMCs. These receptors all come from a man aged 40-49 years with head and neck cancer.

This sequence joins TRBV27 and TRBJ1-1, with 10 bases that match TRBD1. The ends lost 6 bases at V and 0 bases at J; junction bases unmatched: 7. Germline V gene sequence: CDR1 MNHEY, CDR2 SMNVEV (reference sequence). There are 16 residues in the CDR3. CDR3 DNA: TGTGCCAGCAGCAAGGACAGGGGGGTAATGAACACTGAAGCTTTCTTT. This encodes CASSKDRGVMNTEAFF.

This clone has a single count. This chain uses TRBV12-3 or TRBV12-4 with TRBJ2-5, with TRBD1 identical over 8 bases. The V segment lost 3 bases and the J segment 5 bases; nucleotides outside the gene matches: 2. This CDR3 region has 13 residues. CDR3 protein: CASSFQGAETQYF. The CDR3 DNA is TGTGCCAGCAGTTTCCAGGGGGCGGAGACCCAGTACTTC.

The V and J genes are TRBV4-1 and TRBJ2-2, with TRBD1 as a possible D gene (6 bases). V dropped 0 bases and J dropped 2 bases, with 10 bases sitting between them. This CDR3 is built from 16 residues. Germline CDR1 MGHRA, CDR2 YSYEKL. The CDR3 coding sequence is TGCGCCAGCAGCCAAGACGGGACACCTAACACCGGGGAGCTGTTTTTT. This codes for CASSQDGTPNTGELFF.

CDR3 sequence: CASSLMRLAGLYNEQFF. The CDR3 DNA reads TGTGCCAGCAGTTTGATGAGACTAGCGGGTCTCTACAATGAGCAGTTCTTC. This sequence joins TRBV28 and TRBJ2-1; 10 nucleotides agree with TRBD2. CDR1 MDHEN and CDR2 SYDVKM come from the germline V gene. CDR3 length: 17 residues. Germline trimming cut 3 bases from V and 3 bases from J; bases unmatched to any gene: 8.

A single count supports this clone. V gene TRBV28 combines with J gene TRBJ2-3; TRBD2 aligns across 10 bases. Germline CDR1 and CDR2: MDHEN and SYDVKM. V gave up 4 bases and J gave up 5 bases; unmatched junction bases: 6. This CDR3 comprises 15 residues. The CDR3 reads CASSSGGLALDTQYF. The CDR3 DNA is TGTGCCAGCAGTTCGGGGGGACTAGCGTTAGATACGCAGTATTTT. The entire variable domain, with the rest obtained from reference TRBV28 and TRBJ2-3, is as follows: DVKVTQSSRYLVKRTGEKVFLECVQDMDHENMFWYRQDPGLGLRLIYFSYDVKMKEKGDIPEGYSVSREKKERFSLILESASTNQTSMYLCASSSGGLALDTQYFGPGTRLTVL.